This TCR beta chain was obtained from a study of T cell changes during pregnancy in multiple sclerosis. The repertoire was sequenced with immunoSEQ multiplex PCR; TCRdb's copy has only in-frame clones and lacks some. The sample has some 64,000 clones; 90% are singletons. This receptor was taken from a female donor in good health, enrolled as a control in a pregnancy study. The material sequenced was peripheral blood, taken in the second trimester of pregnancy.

Written as DNA, the CDR3 is TGTGCCATCAGTGCCATCATTAACACAGGGGGTTCCTACGAGCAGTACTTC. The encoded protein is CAISAIINTGGSYEQYF. The chain couples TRBV10-3 to TRBJ2-7, with 8 positions matching TRBD1. J gave up 1 base and V 4 bases, and 12 bases lay outside the gene matches. Germline CDR1 ENHRY, CDR2 SYGVKD. This CDR3 region has 17 residues.